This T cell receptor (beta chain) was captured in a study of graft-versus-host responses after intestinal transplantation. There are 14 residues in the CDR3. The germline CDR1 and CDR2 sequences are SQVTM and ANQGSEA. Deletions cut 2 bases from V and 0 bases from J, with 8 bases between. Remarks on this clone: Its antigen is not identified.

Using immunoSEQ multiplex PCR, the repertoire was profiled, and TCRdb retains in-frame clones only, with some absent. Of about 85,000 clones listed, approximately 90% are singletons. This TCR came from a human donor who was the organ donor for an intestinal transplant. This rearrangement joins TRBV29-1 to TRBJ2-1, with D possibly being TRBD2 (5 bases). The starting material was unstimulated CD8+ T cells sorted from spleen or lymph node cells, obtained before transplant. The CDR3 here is CSVETEDSYNEQFF. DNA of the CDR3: TGCAGCGTTGAAACGGAGGACTCCTACAATGAGCAGTTCTTC.